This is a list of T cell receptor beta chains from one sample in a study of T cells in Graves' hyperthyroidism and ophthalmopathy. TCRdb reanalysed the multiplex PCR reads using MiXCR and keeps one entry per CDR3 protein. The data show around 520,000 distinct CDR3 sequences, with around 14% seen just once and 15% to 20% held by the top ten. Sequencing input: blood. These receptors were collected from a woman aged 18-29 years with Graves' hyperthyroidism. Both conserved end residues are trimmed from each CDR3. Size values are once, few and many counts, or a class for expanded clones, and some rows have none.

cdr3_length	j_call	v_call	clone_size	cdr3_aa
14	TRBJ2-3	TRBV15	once	ATSRDPAGGIDTQY
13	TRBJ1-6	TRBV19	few	ASSMTGGSNSPLH
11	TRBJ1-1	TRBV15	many	ATSNPGRTQAF
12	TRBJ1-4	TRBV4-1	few	ASSQDSVNEKLF
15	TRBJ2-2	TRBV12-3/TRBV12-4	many	ASSLEFVLLGTGELF
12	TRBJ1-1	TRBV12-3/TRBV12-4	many	ASSRTGGGTEAF
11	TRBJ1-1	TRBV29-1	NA	SVTGGGNTEAF
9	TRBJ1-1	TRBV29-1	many	SAAPSTEAF
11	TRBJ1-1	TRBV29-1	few	SVESQGSTEAF
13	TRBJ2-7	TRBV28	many	ASRIEGTKSYEQY
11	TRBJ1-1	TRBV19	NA	ASRKENQDEAF
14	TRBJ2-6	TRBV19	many	ASSIGRSSGANVLT
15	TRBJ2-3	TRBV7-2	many	ASSLPTSGSSGDTQY
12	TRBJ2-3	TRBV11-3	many	ASSHGLRTDTQY
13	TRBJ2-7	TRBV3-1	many	ASSPTSGRSYEQY
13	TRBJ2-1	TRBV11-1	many	ASSQGQGVYNEQF
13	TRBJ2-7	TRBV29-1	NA	SVDSPSGRADEQY
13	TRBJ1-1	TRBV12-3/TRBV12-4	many	AIARRGWVDTEAF
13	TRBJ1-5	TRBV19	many	ASSRTGDSNQPQH
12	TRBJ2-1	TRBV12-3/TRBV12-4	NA	ASSTSGVASEQF
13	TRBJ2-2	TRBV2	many	ASSEALGGTGELF
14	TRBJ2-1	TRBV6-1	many	ASSYGLMSSYNEQF
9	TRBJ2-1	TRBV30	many	AWSYINEQF
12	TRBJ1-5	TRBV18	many	ASSPGGNNQPQH
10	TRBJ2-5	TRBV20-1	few	SARGGLETQY
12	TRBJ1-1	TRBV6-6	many	ASSYSMGYAEAF
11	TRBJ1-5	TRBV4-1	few	ASSQGIRQPQH
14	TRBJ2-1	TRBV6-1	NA	ASSPRTGGSYNEQF
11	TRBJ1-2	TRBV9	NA	ASDAAGGIGYT
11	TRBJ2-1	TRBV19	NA	ASSGLATNEQF
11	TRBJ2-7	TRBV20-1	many	SAGTSGGYEQY
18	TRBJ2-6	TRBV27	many	ASSRSGTSGRLAGANVLT
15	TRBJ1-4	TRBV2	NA	ASSEALRRSPDEKLF
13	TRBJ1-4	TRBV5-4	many	ASSEGGEANEKLF
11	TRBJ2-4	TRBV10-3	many	AISPRQENIQY
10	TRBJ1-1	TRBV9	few	AGSVTEEKAF
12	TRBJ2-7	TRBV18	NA	ASSAPSVPYEQY
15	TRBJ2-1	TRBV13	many	ASSLGSFLSSYNEQF
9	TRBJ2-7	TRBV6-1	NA	ASTTGYEQY
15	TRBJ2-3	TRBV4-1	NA	ASSQGVRREGTDTQY
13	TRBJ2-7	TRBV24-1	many	ATSGRDRGVYEQY
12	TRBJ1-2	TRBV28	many	ASSSMGPDYGYT
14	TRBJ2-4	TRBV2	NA	ASSEVGGGGQNIQY
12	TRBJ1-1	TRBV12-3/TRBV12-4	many	ASSQMISNTEAF
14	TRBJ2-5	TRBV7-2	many	ASSPTFRAGRQTQY
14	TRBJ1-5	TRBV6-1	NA	ASSRYRVGGNQPQH
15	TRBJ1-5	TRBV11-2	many	ASSNRGAVGSNQPQH
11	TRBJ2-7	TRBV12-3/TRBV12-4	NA	ASSFGESYEQY
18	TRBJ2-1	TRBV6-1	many	ASFPRAGLAGGGSYNEQF
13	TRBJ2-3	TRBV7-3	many	ASSRTSGSTDTQY
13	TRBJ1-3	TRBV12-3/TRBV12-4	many	ASSLEGDSGNTIY
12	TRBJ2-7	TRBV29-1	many	SVHLGGPRYEQY
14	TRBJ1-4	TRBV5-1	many	ASSLAGASGGEKLF
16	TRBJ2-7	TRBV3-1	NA	ASSQDSQGLAVYYEQY